This record covers a single T cell receptor beta chain. The sample belongs to a study of T cells after yellow fever vaccination. TCRdb re-called the 5' RACE reads through MiXCR, storing one row per CDR3 protein. The sample consists of 500,000 to 700,000 distinct CDR3 sequences, roughly 21% of them appearing once. CDR3 length: 10 residues. V shed 6 bases and J shed 4 bases, with 6 bases lying between them. Per the germline V gene, CDR1 is DFQATT and CDR2 is SNEGSKA (reference sequence). The input for sequencing was PBMCs, taken 15 days after the yellow fever booster vaccination. The chain employs TRBV20-1 and TRBJ1-2, with D unresolved. The TCR was taken from a man aged 25-45 years who received the YFV17D yellow fever vaccine. The CDR3 sequence: CSAPLYGYTF. DNA of the CDR3: TGCAGTGCCCCACTCTATGGCTACACCTTC.